The rows below give T cell receptor beta chains drawn from one sample of a study of OX40 agonist ivuxolimab in advanced cancers. Here immunoSEQ multiplex PCR was the method, and the copy in TCRdb shows in-frame clones only, minus some. The table includes about 46,000 clones, 89% detected once. Sequenced material: CD4+ or CD8+ T cells sorted from blood, taken in a trial of the OX40 agonist ivuxolimab. All receptors come from an adult with an advanced solid tumor such as melanoma, head and neck, liver or kidney cancer. The CDR3 runs from the conserved cysteine through the conserved F or W. Each record gives: D gene, J gene, clone size, V gene, CDR3 DNA, CDR3 protein. The D gene is left open where the match is weak. The size entry is marked missing in some rows and otherwise reads once, few, many or a size class.

>-|TRBJ1-1|-|TRBV6-4
TGTGCCAGCAGTGACCCGGTGGGAGGCGAAGCTTTCTTT
CASSDPVGGEAFF
>-|TRBJ1-2|-|TRBV7-9
TGTGCCAGCAGCCAGAAAGGGAAGGGCTATGGCTACACCTTC
CASSQKGKGYGYTF
>-|TRBJ1-4|few|TRBV2
TGTGCCAGCAGTGAGTATCCGGAAAAACTGTTTTTT
CASSEYPEKLFF
>-|TRBJ1-6|-|TRBV5-6
TGTGCCAGCAGCTTGTATAGTTCACCCCTCCACTTT
CASSLYSSPLHF
>-|TRBJ2-2|-|TRBV13
TGTGCCAGCAGCTTAGGACAGGCCGGGGAGCTGTTTTTT
CASSLGQAGELFF
>TRBD1|TRBJ2-7|-|TRBV9
TGTGCCAGCAGCGGCCAGGGGGCGGGCGAGCAGTACTTC
CASSGQGAGEQYF
>-|TRBJ2-3|-|TRBV9
TGTGCCAGCAGCGGGTGGGGGAGCACAGATACGCAGTATTTT
CASSGWGSTDTQYF
>-|TRBJ1-1|-|TRBV10-3
TGTGCCATCAGACTCCAGGGGAATGAAGCTTTCTTT
CAIRLQGNEAFF
>-|TRBJ1-1|-|TRBV7-9
TGTGCCAGCAGCTTCTCAGGGGTGAACACTGAAGCTTTCTTT
CASSFSGVNTEAFF
>-|TRBJ2-1|-|TRBV5-1
TGCGCCAGCAGCTTGGGGTGGCGGGGAGACTCCTACAATGAGCAGTTCTTC
CASSLGWRGDSYNEQFF
>TRBD2|TRBJ2-7|-|TRBV11-2
TGTGCCAGCAGCCTAGCGGGACTTTACGAGCAGTACTTC
CASSLAGLYEQYF
>TRBD1|TRBJ2-7|once|TRBV30
TGTGCCTGGATAGGGGGACAGTACTACGAGCAGTACTTC
CAWIGGQYYEQYF